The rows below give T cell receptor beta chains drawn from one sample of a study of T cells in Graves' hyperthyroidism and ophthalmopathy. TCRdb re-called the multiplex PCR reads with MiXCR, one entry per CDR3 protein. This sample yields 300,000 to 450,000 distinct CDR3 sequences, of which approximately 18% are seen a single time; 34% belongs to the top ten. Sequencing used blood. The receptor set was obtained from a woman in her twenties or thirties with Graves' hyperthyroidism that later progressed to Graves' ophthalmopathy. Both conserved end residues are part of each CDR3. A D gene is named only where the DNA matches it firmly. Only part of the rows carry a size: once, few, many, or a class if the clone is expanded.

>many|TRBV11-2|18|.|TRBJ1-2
CASSQTLTRQPPFGGYTF
TGTGCCAGCAGCCAAACCTTGACACGGCAACCCCCTTTCGGTGGCTACACCTTC
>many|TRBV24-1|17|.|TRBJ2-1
CATSDPQAESSYNEQFF
TGTGCCACCAGTGATCCCCAAGCCGAGAGCTCCTACAATGAGCAGTTCTTC
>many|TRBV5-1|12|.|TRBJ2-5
CASTGAGETQYF
TGCGCCAGCACAGGGGCGGGGGAGACCCAGTACTTC
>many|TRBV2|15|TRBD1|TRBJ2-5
CASSPDRGRQETQYF
TGTGCCAGCAGTCCCGACAGGGGGCGACAAGAGACCCAGTACTTC
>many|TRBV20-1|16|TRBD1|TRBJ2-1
CSASDETGPTYNEQFF
TGCAGTGCTAGCGACGAGACAGGGCCCACCTACAATGAGCAGTTCTTC
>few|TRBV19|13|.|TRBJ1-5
CASSIAGNQPQHF
TGTGCCAGTAGTATCGCGGGGAATCAGCCCCAGCATTTT
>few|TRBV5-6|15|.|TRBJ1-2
CASSLRGKTNYGYTF
TGTGCCAGCAGCCTCAGGGGCAAGACTAACTATGGCTACACCTTC
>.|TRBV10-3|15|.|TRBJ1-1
CAISERGAGDTEAFF
TGTGCCATCAGTGAGCGGGGGGCTGGGGACACTGAAGCTTTCTTT
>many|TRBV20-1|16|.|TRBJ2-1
CSARDRDGVSYNEQFF
TGCAGTGCTAGAGATCGGGATGGGGTTTCCTACAATGAGCAGTTCTTC
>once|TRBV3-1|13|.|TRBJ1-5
CASVQDRAQPQHF
TGTGCCAGCGTCCAAGATAGGGCTCAGCCCCAGCATTTT
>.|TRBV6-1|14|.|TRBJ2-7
CASSTKMSSYEQYF
TGTGCCAGCAGTACAAAGATGAGCTCCTACGAGCAGTACTTC
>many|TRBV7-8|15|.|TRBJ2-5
CASSSPRWGKETQYF
TGTGCCAGCAGCTCCCCTAGGTGGGGGAAAGAGACCCAGTACTTC
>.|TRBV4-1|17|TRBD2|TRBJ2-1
CASSQGLRGGRYNEQFF
TGCGCCAGCAGCCAGGGGCTTCGGGGGGGGCGATACAATGAGCAGTTCTTC
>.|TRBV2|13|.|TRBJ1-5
CASKGRSNQPQHF
TGTGCCAGCAAGGGGAGAAGCAATCAGCCCCAGCATTTT
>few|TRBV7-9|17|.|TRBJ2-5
CASSYPPQGYGGETQYF
TGTGCCAGCAGCTACCCCCCGCAGGGCTACGGAGGGGAGACCCAGTACTTC
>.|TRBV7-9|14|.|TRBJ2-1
CASSLEEGAHEQFF
TGTGCCAGCAGCTTAGAGGAGGGGGCCCATGAGCAGTTCTTC
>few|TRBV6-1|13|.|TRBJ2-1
CASGQVPYNEQFF
TGTGCCAGCGGGCAGGTACCTTACAATGAGCAGTTCTTC
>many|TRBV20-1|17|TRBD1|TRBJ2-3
CSAQTRGWTGVTDTQYF
TGCAGTGCCCAAACCCGCGGTTGGACAGGAGTCACAGATACGCAGTATTTT
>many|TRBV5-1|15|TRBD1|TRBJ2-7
CASSFQPGQGYEQYF
TGCGCCAGCAGCTTTCAGCCGGGACAGGGCTACGAGCAGTACTTC
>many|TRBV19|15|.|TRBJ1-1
CASSILSTGNTEAFF
TGTGCCAGTAGTATATTGTCGACAGGGAACACTGAAGCTTTCTTT
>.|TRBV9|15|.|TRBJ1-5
CASSVGGNSNQPQHF
TGTGCCAGCAGCGTTGGGGGAAATAGCAATCAGCCCCAGCATTTT
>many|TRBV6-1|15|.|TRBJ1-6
CASCFRGGNNSPLHF
TGTGCCAGCTGTTTTAGGGGGGGGAATAATTCACCCCTCCACTTT
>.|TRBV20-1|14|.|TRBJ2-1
CSARAPVWYNEQFF
TGCAGTGCTAGAGCTCCGGTTTGGTACAATGAGCAGTTCTTC
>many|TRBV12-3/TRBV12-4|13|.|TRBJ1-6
CASSPGVNSPLHF
TGTGCCAGCAGCCCTGGCGTAAATTCACCCCTCCACTTT
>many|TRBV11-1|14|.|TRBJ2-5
CASSREPGEETQYF
TGTGCCAGCAGCAGGGAGCCAGGGGAGGAGACCCAGTACTTC
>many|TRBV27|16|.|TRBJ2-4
CASSRSQASYRDIQYF
TGTGCCAGCAGCCGTTCACAGGCCTCCTATAGGGACATTCAGTACTTC
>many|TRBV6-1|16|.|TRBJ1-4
CASSDSDATTNEKLFF
TGTGCCAGCAGTGACTCGGACGCCACAACTAATGAAAAACTGTTTTTT
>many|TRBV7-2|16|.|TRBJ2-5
CASSLVAVLYQETQYF
TGTGCCAGCAGCTTAGTGGCAGTTCTGTACCAAGAGACCCAGTACTTC
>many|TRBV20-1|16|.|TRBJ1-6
CSATDGGSSYNSPLHF
TGCAGTGCCACGGATGGGGGGAGCTCCTATAATTCACCCCTCCACTTT
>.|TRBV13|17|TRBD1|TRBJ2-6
CASSRTGGRPGANVLTF
TGTGCCAGCAGCCGGACAGGGGGCCGTCCTGGGGCCAACGTCCTGACTTTC
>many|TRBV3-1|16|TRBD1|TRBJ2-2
CASSHTGGSYTGELFF
TGTGCCAGCAGCCACACAGGGGGCTCGTACACCGGGGAGCTGTTTTTT
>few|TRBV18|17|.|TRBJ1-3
CASSPINRDNSGNTIYF
TGTGCCAGCTCACCTATTAACCGCGACAACTCTGGAAACACCATATATTTT
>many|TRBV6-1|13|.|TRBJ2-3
CASSEAPGDTQYF
TGTGCCAGCAGTGAAGCCCCGGGAGATACGCAGTATTTT
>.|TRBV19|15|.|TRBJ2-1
CASSFDSGWNNEQFF
TGTGCCAGTAGTTTCGACTCCGGCTGGAACAATGAGCAGTTCTTC
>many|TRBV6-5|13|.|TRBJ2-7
CASSYRVHYEQYF
TGTGCCAGCAGTTACAGGGTTCACTACGAGCAGTACTTC
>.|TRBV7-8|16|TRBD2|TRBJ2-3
CASSRRRLADTDTQYF
TGTGCCAGCAGCCGCAGAAGACTAGCGGATACAGATACGCAGTATTTT
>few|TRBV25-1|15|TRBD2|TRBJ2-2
CASSGGLAGTGELFF
TGTGCCAGCAGTGGAGGACTAGCGGGGACCGGGGAGCTGTTTTTT
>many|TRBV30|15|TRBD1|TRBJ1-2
CAWSALRTGIYGYTF
TGTGCCTGGAGTGCCCTACGGACAGGGATCTATGGCTACACCTTC
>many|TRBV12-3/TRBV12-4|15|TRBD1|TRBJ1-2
CASSSPDRGNYGYTF
TGTGCCAGCAGTTCACCGGACAGGGGTAACTATGGCTACACCTTC
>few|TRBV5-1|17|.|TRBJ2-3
CASSLAGPDSLSDTQYF
TGCGCCAGCAGCTTGGCGGGTCCGGACAGCCTCTCAGATACGCAGTATTTT
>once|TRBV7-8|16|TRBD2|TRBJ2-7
CASSLARSGRLTEQYF
TGTGCCAGCAGCTTAGCGAGGAGCGGGAGATTGACCGAGCAGTACTTC
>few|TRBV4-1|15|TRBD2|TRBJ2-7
CASSHPVAGDYEQYF
TGCGCCAGCAGCCACCCCGTAGCGGGGGACTACGAGCAGTACTTC
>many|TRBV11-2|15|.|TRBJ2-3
CASSLGAGRTDTQYF
TGTGCCAGCAGCTTAGGGGCGGGGCGCACAGATACGCAGTATTTT
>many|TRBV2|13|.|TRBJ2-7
CASSEALGDEQYF
TGTGCCAGCAGTGAAGCGCTAGGGGACGAGCAGTACTTC
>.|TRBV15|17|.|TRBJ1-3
CATSRESAPVSGNTIYF
TGTGCCACCAGCAGAGAATCCGCGCCCGTCTCTGGAAACACCATATATTTT
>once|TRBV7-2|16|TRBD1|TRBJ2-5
CASSFSPGQGAGTQYF
TGTGCCAGCAGCTTCAGCCCGGGACAGGGGGCGGGGACCCAGTACTTC
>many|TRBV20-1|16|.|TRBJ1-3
CSARDLSQERGNTIYF
TGCAGTGCTAGAGATTTGAGCCAGGAACGTGGAAACACCATATATTTT
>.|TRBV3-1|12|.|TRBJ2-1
CASSQGRTEQFF
TGTGCCAGCAGCCAGGGGAGGACAGAGCAGTTCTTC
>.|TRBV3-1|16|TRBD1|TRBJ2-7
CANSQKGQGRSYEQYF
TGTGCCAACAGCCAAAAAGGACAGGGGAGATCCTACGAGCAGTACTTC
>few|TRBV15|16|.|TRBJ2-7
CATSRDARELAYEQYF
TGTGCCACCAGCAGAGATGCTCGGGAGTTGGCCTACGAGCAGTACTTC
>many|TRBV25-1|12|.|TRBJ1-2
CASSEGSGGYTF
TGTGCCAGCAGTGAGGGGAGTGGTGGCTACACCTTC
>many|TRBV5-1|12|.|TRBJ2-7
CASSWRAGEQYF
TGCGCCAGCAGCTGGAGGGCTGGCGAGCAGTACTTC
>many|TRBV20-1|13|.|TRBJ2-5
CSASWQGQETQYF
TGCAGTGCTAGTTGGCAGGGCCAAGAGACCCAGTACTTC
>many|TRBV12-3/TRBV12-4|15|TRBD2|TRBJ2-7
CASSRLAGGRYEQYF
TGTGCCAGCAGTAGACTAGCGGGGGGGCGATACGAGCAGTACTTC